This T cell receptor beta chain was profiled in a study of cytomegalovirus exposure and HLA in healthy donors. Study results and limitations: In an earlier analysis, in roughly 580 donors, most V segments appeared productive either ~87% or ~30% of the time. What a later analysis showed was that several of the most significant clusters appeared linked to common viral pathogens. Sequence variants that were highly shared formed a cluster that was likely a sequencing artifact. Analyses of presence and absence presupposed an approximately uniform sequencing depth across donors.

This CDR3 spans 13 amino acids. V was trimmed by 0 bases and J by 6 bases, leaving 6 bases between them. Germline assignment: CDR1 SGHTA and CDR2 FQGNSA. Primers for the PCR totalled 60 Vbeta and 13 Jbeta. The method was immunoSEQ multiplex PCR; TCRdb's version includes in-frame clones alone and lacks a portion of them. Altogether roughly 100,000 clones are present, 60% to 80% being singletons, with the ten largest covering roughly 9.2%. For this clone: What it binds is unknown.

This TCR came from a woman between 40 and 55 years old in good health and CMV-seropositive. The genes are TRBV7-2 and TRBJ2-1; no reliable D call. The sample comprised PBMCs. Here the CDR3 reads CASSLAVSNEQFF. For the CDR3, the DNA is TGTGCCAGCAGCTTAGCCGTCAGCAATGAGCAGTTCTTC.